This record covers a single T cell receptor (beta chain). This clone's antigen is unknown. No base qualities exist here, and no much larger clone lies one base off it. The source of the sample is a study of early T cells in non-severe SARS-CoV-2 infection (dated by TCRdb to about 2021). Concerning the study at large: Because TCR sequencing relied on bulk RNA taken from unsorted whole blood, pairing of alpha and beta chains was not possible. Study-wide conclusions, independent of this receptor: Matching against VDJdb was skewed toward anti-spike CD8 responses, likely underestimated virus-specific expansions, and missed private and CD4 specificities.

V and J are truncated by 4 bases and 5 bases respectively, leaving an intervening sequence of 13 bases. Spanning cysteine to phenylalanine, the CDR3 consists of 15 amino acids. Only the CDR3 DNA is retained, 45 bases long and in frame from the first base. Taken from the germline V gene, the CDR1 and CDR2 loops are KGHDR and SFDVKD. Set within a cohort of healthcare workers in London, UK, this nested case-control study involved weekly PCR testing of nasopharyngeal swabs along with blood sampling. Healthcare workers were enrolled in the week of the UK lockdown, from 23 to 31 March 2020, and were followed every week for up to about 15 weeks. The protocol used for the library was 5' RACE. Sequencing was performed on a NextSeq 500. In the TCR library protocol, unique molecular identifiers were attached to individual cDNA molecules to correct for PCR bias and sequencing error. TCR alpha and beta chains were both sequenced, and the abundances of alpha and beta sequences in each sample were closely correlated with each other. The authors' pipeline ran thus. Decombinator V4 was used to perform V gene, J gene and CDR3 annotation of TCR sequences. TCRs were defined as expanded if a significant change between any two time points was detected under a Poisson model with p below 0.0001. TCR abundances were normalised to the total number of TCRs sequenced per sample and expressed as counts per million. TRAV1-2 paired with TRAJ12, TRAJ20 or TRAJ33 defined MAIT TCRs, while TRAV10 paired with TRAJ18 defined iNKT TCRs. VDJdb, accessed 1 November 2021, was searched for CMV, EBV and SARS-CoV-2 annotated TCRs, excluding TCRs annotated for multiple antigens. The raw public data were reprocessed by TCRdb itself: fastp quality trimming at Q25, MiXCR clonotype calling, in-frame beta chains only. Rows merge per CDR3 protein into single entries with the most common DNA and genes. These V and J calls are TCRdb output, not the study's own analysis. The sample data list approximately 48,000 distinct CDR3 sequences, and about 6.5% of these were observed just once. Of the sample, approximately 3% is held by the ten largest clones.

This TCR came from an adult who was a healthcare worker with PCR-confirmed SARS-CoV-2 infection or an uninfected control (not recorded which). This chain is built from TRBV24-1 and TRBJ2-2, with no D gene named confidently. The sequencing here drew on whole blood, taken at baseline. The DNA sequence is TGTGCCACCAGTGACCCTCGAGGACGGACCGGGGAGCTGTTTTTT. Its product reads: CATSDPRGRTGELFF.